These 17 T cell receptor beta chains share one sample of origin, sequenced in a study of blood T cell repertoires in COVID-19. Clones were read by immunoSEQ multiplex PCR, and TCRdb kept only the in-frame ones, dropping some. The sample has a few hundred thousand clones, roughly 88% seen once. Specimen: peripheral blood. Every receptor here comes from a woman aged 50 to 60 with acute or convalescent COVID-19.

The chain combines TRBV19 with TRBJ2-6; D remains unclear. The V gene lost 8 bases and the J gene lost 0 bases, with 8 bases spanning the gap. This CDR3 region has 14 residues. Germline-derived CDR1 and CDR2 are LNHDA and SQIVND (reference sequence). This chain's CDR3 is CASVNNSGANVLTF. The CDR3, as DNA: TGTGCCAGTGTTAACAACTCTGGGGCCAACGTCCTGACTTTC.

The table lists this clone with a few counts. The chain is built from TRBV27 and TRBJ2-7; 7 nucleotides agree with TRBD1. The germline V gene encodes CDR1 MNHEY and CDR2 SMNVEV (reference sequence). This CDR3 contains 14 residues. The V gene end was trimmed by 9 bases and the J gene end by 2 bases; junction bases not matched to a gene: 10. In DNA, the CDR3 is TGTGCCAGTTGGAGACCGGGACAGACCTACGAGCAGTACTTC. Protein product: CASWRPGQTYEQYF.

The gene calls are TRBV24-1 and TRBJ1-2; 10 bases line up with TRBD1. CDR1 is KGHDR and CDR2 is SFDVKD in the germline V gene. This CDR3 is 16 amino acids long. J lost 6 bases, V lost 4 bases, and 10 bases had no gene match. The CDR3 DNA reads TGTGCCACCAGTGACAACTCTCGGACAGGGGGAGATGGCTACACCTTC. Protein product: CATSDNSRTGGDGYTF.

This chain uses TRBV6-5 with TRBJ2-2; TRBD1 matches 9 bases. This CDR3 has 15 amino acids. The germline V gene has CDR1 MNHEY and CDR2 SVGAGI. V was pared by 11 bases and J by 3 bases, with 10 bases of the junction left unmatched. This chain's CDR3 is CAWRGDRDYTGELFF. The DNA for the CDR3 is TGTGCCTGGAGGGGGGACAGGGATTACACCGGGGAGCTGTTTTTT.

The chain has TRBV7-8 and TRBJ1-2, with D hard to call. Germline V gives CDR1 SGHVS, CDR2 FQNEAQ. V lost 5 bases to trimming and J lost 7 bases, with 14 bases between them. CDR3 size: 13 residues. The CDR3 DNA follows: TGTGCCAGCAGCCCGGCAAGGGAGAGTGGCTACACCTTC. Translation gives CASSPARESGYTF.

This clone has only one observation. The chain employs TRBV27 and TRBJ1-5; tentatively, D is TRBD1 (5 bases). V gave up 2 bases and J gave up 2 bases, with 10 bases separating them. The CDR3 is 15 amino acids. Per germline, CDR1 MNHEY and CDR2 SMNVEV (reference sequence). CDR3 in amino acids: CASSLRGGGNQPQHF. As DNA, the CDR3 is TGTGCCAGCAGTTTAAGAGGAGGGGGCAATCAGCCCCAGCATTTT.

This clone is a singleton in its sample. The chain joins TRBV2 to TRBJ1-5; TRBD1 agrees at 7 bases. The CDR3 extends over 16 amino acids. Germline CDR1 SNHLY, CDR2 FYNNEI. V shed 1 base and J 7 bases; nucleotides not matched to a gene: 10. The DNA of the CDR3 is TGTGCCAGCAGTGAAGGGGGCGCAGGGGGAGACCAGCCCCAGCATTTT. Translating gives CASSEGGAGGDQPQHF.

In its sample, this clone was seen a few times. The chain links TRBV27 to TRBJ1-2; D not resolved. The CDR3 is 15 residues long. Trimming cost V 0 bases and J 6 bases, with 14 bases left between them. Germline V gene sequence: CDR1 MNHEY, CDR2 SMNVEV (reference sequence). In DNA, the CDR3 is TGTGCCAGCAGTTTATCTCCTTCCGGGGTAGATGGCTACACCTTC. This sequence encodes CASSLSPSGVDGYTF.

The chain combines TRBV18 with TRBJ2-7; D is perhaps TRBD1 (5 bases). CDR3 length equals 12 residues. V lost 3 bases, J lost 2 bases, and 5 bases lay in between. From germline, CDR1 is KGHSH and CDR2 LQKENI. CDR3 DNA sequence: TGTGCCAGCTCACCGACAGCCTACGAGCAGTACTTC. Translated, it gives CASSPTAYEQYF.

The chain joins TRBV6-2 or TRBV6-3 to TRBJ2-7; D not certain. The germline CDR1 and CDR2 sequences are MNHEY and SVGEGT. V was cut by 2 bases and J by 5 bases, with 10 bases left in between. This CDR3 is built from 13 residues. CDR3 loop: CASSYPHRDEQYF. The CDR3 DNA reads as TGTGCCAGCAGTTACCCACACAGAGACGAGCAGTACTTC.

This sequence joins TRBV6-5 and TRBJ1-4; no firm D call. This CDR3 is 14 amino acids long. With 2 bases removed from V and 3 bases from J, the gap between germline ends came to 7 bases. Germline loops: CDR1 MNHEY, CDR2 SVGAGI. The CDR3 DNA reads TGTGCCAGCAGTTACGCAGGTTCTAATGAAAAACTGTTTTTT. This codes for CASSYAGSNEKLFF.

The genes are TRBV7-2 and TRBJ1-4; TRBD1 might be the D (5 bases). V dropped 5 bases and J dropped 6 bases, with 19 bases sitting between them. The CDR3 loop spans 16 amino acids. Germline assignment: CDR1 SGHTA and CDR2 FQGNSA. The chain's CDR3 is CASSPGQGWLDEKLFF. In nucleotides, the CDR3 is TGTGCCAGCAGCCCAGGGCAAGGGTGGTTGGATGAAAAACTGTTTTTT.

DNA for the CDR3: TGTGCCAGCTCACCGGGACAGGGGGCCTTAAACTATGGCTACACCTTC. This translates into CASSPGQGALNYGYTF. The V call is TRBV18, the J call TRBJ1-2; TRBD1 matches 12 bases. CDR1 is KGHSH, CDR2 LQKENI, per germline. The trim removed 3 bases at V and 2 bases at J, leaving 4 bases unmatched. The CDR3 length is 16 residues.

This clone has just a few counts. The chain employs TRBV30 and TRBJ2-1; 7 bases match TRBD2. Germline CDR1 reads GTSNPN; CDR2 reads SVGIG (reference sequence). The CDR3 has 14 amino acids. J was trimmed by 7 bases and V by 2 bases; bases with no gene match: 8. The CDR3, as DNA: TGTGCCTGGAGTTGGGGCGGGAGCGCGAATGAGCAGTTCTTC. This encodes CAWSWGGSANEQFF.

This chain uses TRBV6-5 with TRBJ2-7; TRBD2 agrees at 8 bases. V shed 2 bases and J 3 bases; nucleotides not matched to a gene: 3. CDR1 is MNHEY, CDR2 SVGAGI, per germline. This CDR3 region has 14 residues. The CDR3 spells CASSYESGSYEQYF. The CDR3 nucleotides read TGTGCCAGCAGTTACGAGAGCGGGAGCTACGAGCAGTACTTC.

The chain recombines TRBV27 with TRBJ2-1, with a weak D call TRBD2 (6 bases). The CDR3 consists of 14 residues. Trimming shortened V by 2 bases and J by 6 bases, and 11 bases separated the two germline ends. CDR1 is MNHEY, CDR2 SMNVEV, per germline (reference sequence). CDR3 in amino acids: CASSLRTTSNEQFF. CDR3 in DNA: TGTGCCAGCAGTTTAAGGACTACCTCCAATGAGCAGTTCTTC.

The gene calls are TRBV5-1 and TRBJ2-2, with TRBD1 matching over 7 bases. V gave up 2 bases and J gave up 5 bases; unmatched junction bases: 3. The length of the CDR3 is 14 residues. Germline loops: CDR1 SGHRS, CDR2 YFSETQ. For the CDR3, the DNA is TGCGCCAGCAGCTTACCGACAGGGACCGGGGAGCTGTTTTTT. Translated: CASSLPTGTGELFF.